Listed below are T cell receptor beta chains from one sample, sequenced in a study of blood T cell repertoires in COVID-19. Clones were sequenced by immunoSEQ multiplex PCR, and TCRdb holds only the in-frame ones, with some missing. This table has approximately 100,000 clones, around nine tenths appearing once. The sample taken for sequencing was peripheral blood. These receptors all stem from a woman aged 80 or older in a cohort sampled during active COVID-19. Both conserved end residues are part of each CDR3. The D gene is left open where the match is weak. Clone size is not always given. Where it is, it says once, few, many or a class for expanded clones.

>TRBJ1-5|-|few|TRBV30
TGTGCCTGGAATGGGGCGTACTATCAGCCCCAGCATTTT
CAWNGAYYQPQHF
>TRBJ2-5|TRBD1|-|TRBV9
TGTGCCAGCAGTCCTACAGGGGTAGAGACCCAGTACTTC
CASSPTGVETQYF
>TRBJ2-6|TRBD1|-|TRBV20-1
TGCAGTGCTAGTGGTGTCAGGGGGCCTGGGGCCAACGTCCTGACTTTC
CSASGVRGPGANVLTF
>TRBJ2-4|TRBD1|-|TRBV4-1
TGCGCCAGCAGCCAAATGGTTGACAGGGTCGGAGTGGAAAACATTCAGTACTTC
CASSQMVDRVGVENIQYF
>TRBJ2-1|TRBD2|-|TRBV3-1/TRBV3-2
TGTGCCAGCAGCCAAATCTGGGGCGGGAGGGCCGACTCCTACAATGAGCAGTTCTTC
CASSQIWGGRADSYNEQFF
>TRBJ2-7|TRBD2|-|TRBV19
TGTGCCAGTAGTCCACCCGGGACTAGCGGATACTACGAGCAGTACTTC
CASSPPGTSGYYEQYF
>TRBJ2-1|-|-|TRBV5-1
TGCGCCAGCAGCTTGAGCAGCGGCACCTACAATGAGCAGTTCTTC
CASSLSSGTYNEQFF
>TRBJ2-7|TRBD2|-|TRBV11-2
TGTGCCAGCAGCCCTTTGCGGGGGATCAACTACGAGCAGTACTTC
CASSPLRGINYEQYF
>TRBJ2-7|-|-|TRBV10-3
TGTGCCATCAACGGTCAACCGGGAGAGGGCTCCTACGAGCAGTACTTC
CAINGQPGEGSYEQYF
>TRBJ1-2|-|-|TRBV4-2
TGTGCCAGCAGCCAAGGGCAGGGTAGCTATGGCTACACCTTC
CASSQGQGSYGYTF
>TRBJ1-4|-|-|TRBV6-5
TGTGCCAGCAGTTACTCGTCACCGGGGAATGAAAAACTGTTTTTT
CASSYSSPGNEKLFF
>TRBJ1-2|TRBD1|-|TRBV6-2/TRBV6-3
TGTGCCAGCAGCCCGGACAGGGTGCGGGGCTACACCTTC
CASSPDRVRGYTF
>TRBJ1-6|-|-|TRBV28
TGTGCCAGCAGTCCAGGCGGGGGAACTCTTAATTCACCCCTCCACTTT
CASSPGGGTLNSPLHF
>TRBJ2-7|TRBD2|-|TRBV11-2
TGTGCCAGCAGCTTCGTGACTAGCGGGGGATACGAGCAGTACTTC
CASSFVTSGGYEQYF
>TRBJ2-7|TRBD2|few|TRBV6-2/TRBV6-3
TGTGCCAGCAGTTACTCGACTAGCGGGTCTACCTTCTCCTACGAGCAGTACTTC
CASSYSTSGSTFSYEQYF
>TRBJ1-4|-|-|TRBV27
TGTGCCAGCAGTTTGTACAGTACTAATGAAAAACTGTTTTTT
CASSLYSTNEKLFF
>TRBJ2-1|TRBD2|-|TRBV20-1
TGCAGTGCTAGTCAGGCTAGCGGGAGTAACAATGAGCAGTTCTTC
CSASQASGSNNEQFF
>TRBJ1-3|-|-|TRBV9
TGTGCCAGCAGCCCATTGCAGGGTGCAGGAAACACCATATATTTT
CASSPLQGAGNTIYF
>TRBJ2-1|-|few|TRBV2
TGTGCCAGCAGGCGAGTATATGAGCAGTTCTTC
CASRRVYEQFF
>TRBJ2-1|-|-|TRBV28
TGTGCCAGCAGTTTAACCAGCGCTGAGCAGTTCTTC
CASSLTSAEQFF
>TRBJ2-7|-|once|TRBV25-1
TGTGCCACCCAAGCGCCCGTGGCCTACGAGCAGTACTTC
CATQAPVAYEQYF
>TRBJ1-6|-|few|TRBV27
TGTGCCAGCAGTTTCATTAGTCAGGCAAATTCACCCCTCCACTTT
CASSFISQANSPLHF
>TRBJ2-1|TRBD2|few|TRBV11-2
TGTGCCAGCAGCCCGGGACTAAACAATGAGCAGTTCTTC
CASSPGLNNEQFF
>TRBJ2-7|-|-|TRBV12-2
TGTGCAAGTCGCTTAGGATTAGCGGGAGATGGCGAGCAGTACTTC
CASRLGLAGDGEQYF
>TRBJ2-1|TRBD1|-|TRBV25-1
TGTGCCAGCAGTGATTCCGGACAGGGCTACAATGAGCAGTTCTTC
CASSDSGQGYNEQFF
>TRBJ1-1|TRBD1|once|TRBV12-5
TGTGCTAGTGGTTTGGCCAAGGGACAGGGGGCTCTTTCTGAAGCTTTCTTT
CASGLAKGQGALSEAFF
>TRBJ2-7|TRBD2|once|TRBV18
TGTGCCAGCTCACCGGCGGGGGGGAGCAGCCACGAGCAGTACTTC
CASSPAGGSSHEQYF